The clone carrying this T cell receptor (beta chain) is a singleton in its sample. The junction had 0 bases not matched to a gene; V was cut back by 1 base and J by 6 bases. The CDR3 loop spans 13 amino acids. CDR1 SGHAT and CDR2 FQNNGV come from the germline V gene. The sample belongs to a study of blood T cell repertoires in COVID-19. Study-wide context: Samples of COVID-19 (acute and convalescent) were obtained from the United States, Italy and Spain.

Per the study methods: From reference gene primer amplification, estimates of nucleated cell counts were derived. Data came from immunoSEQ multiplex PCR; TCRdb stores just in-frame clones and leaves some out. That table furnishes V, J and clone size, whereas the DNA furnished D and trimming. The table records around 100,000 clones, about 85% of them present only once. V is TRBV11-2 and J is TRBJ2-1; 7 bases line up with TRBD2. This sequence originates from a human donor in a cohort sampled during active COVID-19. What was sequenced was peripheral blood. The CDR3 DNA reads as TGTGCCAGCAGCTTAGGGACTAGCAATGAGCAGTTCTTC. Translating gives CASSLGTSNEQFF.